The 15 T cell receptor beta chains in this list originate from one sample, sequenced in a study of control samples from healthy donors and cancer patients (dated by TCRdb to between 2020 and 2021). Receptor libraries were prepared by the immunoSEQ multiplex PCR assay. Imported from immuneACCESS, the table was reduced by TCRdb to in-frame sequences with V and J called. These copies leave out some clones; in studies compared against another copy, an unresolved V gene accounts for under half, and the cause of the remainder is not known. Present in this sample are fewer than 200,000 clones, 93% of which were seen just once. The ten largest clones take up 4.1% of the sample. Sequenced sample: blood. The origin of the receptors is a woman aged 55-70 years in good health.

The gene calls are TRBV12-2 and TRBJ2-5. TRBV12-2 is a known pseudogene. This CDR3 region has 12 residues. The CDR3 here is CASRLGPETQYF. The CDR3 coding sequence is TGTGCAAGTCGCTTAGGCCCCGAGACCCAGTACTTC.

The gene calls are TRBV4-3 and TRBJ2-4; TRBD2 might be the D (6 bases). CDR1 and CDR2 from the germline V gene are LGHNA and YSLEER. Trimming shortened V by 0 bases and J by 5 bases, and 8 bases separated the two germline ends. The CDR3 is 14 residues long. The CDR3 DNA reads TGCGCCAGCAGCCAAGAAACTAGCCAAAACATTCAGTACTTC. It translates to CASSQETSQNIQYF.

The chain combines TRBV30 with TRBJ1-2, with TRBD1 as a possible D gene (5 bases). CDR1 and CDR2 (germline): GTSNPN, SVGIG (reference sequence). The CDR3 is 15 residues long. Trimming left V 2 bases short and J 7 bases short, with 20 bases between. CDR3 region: CAWSPGGGGWGGYTF. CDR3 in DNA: TGTGCCTGGAGTCCAGGCGGGGGAGGGTGGGGTGGCTACACCTTC.

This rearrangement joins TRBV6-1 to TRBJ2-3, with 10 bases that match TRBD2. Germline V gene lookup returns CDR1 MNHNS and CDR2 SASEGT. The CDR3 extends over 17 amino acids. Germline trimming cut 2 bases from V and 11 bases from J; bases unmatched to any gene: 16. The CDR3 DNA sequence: TGTGCCAGCAGTGAATACCTAGCGGGGGATCTCGGTGGAAGGCAGTATTTT. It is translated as CASSEYLAGDLGGRQYF.

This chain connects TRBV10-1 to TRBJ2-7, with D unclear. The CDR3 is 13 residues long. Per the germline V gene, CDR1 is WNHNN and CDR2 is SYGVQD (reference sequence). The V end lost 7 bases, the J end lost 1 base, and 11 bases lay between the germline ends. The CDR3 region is CASTRAQSYEQYF. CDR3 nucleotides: TGCGCCAGCACCCGGGCCCAATCCTACGAGCAGTACTTC.

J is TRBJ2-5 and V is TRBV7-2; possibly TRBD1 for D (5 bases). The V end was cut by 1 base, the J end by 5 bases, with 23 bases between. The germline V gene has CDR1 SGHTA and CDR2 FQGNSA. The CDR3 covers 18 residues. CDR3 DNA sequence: TGTGCCAGCAGCTTAGTTCTGTTGGTAGGGGAAACTTCGGAGACCCAGTACTTC. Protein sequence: CASSLVLLVGETSETQYF.

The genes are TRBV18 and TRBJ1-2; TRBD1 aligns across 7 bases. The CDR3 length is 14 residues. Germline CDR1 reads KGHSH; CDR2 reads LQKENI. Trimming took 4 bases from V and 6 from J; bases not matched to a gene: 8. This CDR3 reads CASSRVQQGNGYTF. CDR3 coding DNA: TGTGCCAGCTCACGAGTGCAACAGGGGAATGGCTACACCTTC.

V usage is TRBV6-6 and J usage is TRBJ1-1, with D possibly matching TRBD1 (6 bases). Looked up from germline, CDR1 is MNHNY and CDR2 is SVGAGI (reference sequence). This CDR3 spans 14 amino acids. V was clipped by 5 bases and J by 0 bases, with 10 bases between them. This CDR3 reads CASSTRTVNTEAFF. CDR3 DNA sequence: TGTGCCAGCAGTACCCGGACAGTGAACACTGAAGCTTTCTTT.

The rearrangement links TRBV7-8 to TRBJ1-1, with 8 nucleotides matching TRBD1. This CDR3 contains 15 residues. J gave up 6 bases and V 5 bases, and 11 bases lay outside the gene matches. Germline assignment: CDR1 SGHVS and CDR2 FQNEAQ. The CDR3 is CASSNLTGGSPEAFF. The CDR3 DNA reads TGTGCCAGCAGCAACCTTACAGGGGGTAGTCCTGAAGCTTTCTTT.

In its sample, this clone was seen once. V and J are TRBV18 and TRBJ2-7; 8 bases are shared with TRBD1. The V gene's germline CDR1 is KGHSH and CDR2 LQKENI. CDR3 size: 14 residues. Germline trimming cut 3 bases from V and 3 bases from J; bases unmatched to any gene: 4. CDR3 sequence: CASSPQDRVYEQYF. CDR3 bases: TGTGCCAGCTCACCTCAGGACAGGGTCTACGAGCAGTACTTC.

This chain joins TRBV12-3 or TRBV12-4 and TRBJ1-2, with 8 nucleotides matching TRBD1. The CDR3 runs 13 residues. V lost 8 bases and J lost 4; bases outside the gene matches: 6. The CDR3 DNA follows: TGTGCCAGCTCCGAGGACAGGGTCTATGGCTACACCTTC. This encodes CASSEDRVYGYTF.

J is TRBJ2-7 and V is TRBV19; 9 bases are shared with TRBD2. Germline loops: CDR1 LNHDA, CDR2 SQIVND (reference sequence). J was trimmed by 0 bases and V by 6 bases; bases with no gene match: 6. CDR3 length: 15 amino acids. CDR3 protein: CASSQLAGSSYEQYF. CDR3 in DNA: TGTGCCAGTAGCCAGCTAGCGGGGAGCTCCTACGAGCAGTACTTC.

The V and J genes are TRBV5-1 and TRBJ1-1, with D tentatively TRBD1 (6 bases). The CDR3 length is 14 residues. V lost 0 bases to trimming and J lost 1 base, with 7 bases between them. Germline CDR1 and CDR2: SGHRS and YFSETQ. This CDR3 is CASSLGGPNTEAFF. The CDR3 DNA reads TGCGCCAGCAGCTTGGGGGGGCCGAACACTGAAGCTTTCTTT.

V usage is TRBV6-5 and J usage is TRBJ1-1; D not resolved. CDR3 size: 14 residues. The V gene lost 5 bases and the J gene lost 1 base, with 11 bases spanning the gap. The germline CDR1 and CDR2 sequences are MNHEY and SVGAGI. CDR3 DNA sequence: TGTGCCAGCAGTCCAGGTTGGACGAACACTGAAGCTTTCTTT. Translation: CASSPGWTNTEAFF.

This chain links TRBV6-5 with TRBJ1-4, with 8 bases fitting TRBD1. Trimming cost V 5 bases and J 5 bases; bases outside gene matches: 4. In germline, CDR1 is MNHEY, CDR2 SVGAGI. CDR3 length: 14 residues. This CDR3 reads CASSITGGNEKLFF. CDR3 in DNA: TGTGCCAGCAGTATCACAGGGGGAAATGAAAAACTGTTTTTT.